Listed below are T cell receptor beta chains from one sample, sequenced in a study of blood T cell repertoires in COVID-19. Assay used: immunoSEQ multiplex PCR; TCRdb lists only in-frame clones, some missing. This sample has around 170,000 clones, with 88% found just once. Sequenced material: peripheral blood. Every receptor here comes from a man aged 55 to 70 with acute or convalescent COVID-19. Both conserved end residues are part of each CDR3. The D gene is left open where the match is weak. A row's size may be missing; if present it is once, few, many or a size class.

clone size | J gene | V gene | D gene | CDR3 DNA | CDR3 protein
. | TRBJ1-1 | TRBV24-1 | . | TGTGCCACCAGTGATTACTTCGGGGGTGAAGCTTTCTTT | CATSDYFGGEAFF
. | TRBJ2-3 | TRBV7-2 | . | TGTGCCAGCAGTGGGCAGATAACAGATACGCAGTATTTT | CASSGQITDTQYF
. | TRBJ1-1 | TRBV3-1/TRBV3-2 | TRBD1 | TGTGCCAGCAGCCGAATGGGACAGGGAAGAGTTGAAGCTTTCTTT | CASSRMGQGRVEAFF
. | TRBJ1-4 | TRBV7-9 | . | TGTGCCAGCAGCGGAGACGGAGGAGTAGGGGAAAAACTGTTTTTT | CASSGDGGVGEKLFF
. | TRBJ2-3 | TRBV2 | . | TGTGCCAGCAGTACCGGGAGTGGTACAGATACGCAGTATTTT | CASSTGSGTDTQYF
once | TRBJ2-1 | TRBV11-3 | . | TGTGCCAGCAGCTTAGTTGGGGGGAGATGGGCCAATGAGCAGTTCTTC | CASSLVGGRWANEQFF
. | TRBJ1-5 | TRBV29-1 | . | TGCAGCGTTCTACCGGGGACAAATCAGCCCCAGCATTTT | CSVLPGTNQPQHF
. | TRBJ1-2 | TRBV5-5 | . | TGTGCCAGCAGCTTGGACAGGCTGAGGCACACCTTC | CASSLDRLRHTF
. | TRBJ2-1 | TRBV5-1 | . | TGCGCCAGCAGCCCGAGGGTGAGTGAGCAGTTCTTC | CASSPRVSEQFF
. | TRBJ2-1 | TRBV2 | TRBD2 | TGTGCCAGCCGCATAGCGGCTAGCGGGAGTGGCGAGCAGTTCTTC | CASRIAASGSGEQFF
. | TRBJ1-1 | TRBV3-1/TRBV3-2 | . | TGTGCCAGCGCGGGCCCCACTGAAGCTTTCTTT | CASAGPTEAFF
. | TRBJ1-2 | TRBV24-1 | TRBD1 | TGTGCCGCGGCGACAGGGGATGGCTACACCTTC | CAAATGDGYTF
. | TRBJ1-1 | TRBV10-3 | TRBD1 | TGTGCCATCAGCCCCGACAGGGGCACTGAAGCTTTCTTT | CAISPDRGTEAFF
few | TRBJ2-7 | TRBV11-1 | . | TGTGCCAGCAGCCCCAGGACAGTAACCCACGAGCAGTACTTC | CASSPRTVTHEQYF
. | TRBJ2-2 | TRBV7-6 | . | TGTGCCAGCAGCTTACGAAACACGAACACCGGGGAGCTGTTTTTT | CASSLRNTNTGELFF
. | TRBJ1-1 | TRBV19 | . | TGTGCCAGTAGTATAGCCCCAATGGGGGCGATGAACACTGAAGCTTTCTTT | CASSIAPMGAMNTEAFF
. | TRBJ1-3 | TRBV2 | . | TGTGCCAGCAGTCCAGAGGGCTCCTCTGGAAACACCATATATTTT | CASSPEGSSGNTIYF
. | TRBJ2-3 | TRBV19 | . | TGTGCCAGTACGGTGTCAACTAGCACAGATACGCAGTATTTT | CASTVSTSTDTQYF
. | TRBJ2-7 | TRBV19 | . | TGTGCCAGTAGTCCTTTACTAGTCGGCTACGAGCAGTACTTC | CASSPLLVGYEQYF
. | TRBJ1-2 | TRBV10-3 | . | TGTGCCATCAGTGAGTCGGAGGGTGGCTACACCTTC | CAISESEGGYTF
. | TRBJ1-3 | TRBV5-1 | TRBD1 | TGCGCCAGCAGCCGGGACCCAAATTCACCGGGACAGGGCGTCGTCGGAAACACCATATATTTT | CASSRDPNSPGQGVVGNTIYF
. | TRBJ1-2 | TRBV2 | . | TGTGCCAGCAAGGACAGCGGACTTAACTATGGCTACACCTTC | CASKDSGLNYGYTF
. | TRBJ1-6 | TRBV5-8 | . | TGTGCCAGCAGCTTGATTACTCCCACGCTCTCCTATAATTCACCCCTCCACTTT | CASSLITPTLSYNSPLHF
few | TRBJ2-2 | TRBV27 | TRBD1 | TGTGCCAGCAGTTTATCGGGAGTCAGGGGGCAATGGAACACCGGGGAGCTGTTTTTT | CASSLSGVRGQWNTGELFF
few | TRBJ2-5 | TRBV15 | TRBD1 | TGTGCCACCAGCAGGGTGGGGACAGGAAGCGAAGAGACCCAGTACTTC | CATSRVGTGSEETQYF
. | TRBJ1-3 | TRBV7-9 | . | TGTGCCAGCAGCTTAGTCGGAATTGGGGCGTACTCTGGAAACACCATATATTTT | CASSLVGIGAYSGNTIYF
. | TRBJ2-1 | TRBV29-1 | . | TGCAGCGTTCAGGGAGGTTACAATGAGCAGTTCTTC | CSVQGGYNEQFF
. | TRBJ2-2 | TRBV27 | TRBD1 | TGTGCCAGCAGTCTTGGGACAGGGCCATTCACCGGGGAGCTGTTTTTT | CASSLGTGPFTGELFF
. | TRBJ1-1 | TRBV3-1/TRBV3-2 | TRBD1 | TGTGCCAGCAGAGAGACAGGGTTGATGACTGAAGCTTTCTTT | CASRETGLMTEAFF
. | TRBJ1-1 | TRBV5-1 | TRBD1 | TGCGCCAGCAGCTTGCTGAGGACAGGTCTCACTGAAGCTTTCTTT | CASSLLRTGLTEAFF
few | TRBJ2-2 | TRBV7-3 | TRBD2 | TGTGCCAGCAGCTTACGGGGCGCGGGGGGGCCAACCGGGGAGCTGTTTTTT | CASSLRGAGGPTGELFF
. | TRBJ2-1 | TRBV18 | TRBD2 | TGTGCCAGCTCACCCCCTAGCGGGATTGGCTACAATGAGCAGTTCTTC | CASSPPSGIGYNEQFF
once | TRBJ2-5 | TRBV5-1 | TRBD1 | TGCGCCAGCAGCTTTGGGACAGCTCAAGAGACCCAGTACTTC | CASSFGTAQETQYF
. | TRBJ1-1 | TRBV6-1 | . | TGTGCCAGCAGTGAAACCCTGAGGGACACTGAAGCTTTCTTT | CASSETLRDTEAFF
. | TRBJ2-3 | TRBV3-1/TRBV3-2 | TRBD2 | TGTGCCAGCAGCCAAGATGTGAGCGGGGGGGGACGCACAGATACGCAGTATTTT | CASSQDVSGGGRTDTQYF
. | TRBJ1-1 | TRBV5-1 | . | TGCGCCAGCAGCTCCGGGGGGCTTTTGTCTGAAGCTTTCTTT | CASSSGGLLSEAFF
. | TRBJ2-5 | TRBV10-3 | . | TGTGCCATCAGTGAACAGCAAGAGACCCAGTACTTC | CAISEQQETQYF
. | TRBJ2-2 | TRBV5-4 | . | TGTGCCAGCAGCTTGGACGGAGGGGCCGGGGAGCTGTTTTTT | CASSLDGGAGELFF
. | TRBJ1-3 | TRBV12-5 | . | TGTGCTAGTGGTTTGGTACTGAGCTCTGGAAACACCATATATTTT | CASGLVLSSGNTIYF
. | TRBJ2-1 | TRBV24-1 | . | TGTGCCACCAGTGACTCCGGGTTCTACAATGAGCAGTTCTTC | CATSDSGFYNEQFF
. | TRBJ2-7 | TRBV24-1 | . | TGTGCCACCAGTGATCAGGGGACCCTATACTTC | CATSDQGTLYF
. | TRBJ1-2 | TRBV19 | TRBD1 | TGTGCCAGTACCCGGACAGGGGCGACCTATGGCTACACCTTC | CASTRTGATYGYTF
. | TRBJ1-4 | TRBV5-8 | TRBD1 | TGTGCCAGCAGGGAAACAGGGGTGGCTGAAAAACTGTTTTTT | CASRETGVAEKLFF
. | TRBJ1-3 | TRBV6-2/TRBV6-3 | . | TGTGCCAGCAGTCAGGGGAGCTCTGGAAACACCATATATTTT | CASSQGSSGNTIYF
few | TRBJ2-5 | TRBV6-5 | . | TGTGCCAGCAGCCTACAGGGAGAGACCCAGTACTTC | CASSLQGETQYF
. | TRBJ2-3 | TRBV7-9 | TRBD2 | TGTGCCAGCAGCTTGGGACTAGCGGGGGCCACAGATACGCAGTATTTT | CASSLGLAGATDTQYF
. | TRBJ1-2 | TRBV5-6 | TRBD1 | TGTGCCAGCAGCTTGATCGGGACAGGGGGAGTCGGCTACACCTTC | CASSLIGTGGVGYTF
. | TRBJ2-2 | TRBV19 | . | TGTGCCAGTAGGACAGCCTATTACACCGGGGAGCTGTTTTTT | CASRTAYYTGELFF
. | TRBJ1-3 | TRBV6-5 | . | TGTGCCAGCAACCCTACAGGGTTCTCTGGAAACACCATATATTTT | CASNPTGFSGNTIYF
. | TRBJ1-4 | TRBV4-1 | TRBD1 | TGCGCCAGCAGCCAAGAATGGACAGGGCGAGCTAATGAAAAACTGTTTTTT | CASSQEWTGRANEKLFF
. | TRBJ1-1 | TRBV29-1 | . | TGCAGCGTCCGGGGGACGGGACTTGAAGCTTTCTTT | CSVRGTGLEAFF
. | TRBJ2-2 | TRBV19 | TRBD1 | TGTGCCACCGGACAGGGTAGCACCGGGGAGCTGTTTTTT | CATGQGSTGELFF
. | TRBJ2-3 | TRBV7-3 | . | TGTGCCAGCAGCGACCAGGTCCCGGATACGCAGTATTTT | CASSDQVPDTQYF
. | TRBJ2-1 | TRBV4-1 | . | TGCGCCAGCAGCCAAGATCGAGCCCCCTACAATGAGCAGTTCTTC | CASSQDRAPYNEQFF
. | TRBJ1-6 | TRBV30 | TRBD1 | TGTGCCTGGAGGGGGACAGGGGGCTTCTATAATTCACCCCTCCACTTT | CAWRGTGGFYNSPLHF
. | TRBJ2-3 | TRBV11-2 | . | TGTGCCAGCAGTCCCCGGCATGGCGGGTCTAGCACAGATACGCAGTATTTT | CASSPRHGGSSTDTQYF
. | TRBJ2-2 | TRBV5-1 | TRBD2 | TGCGCCAGCAGCAGGGGCGGGGGGACGAACACCGGGGAGCTGTTTTTT | CASSRGGGTNTGELFF
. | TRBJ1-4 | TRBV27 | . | TGTGCCAGCAGTCGTTCCACAGGTCAGGCTAATGAAAAACTGTTTTTT | CASSRSTGQANEKLFF
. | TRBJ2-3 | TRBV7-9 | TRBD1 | TGTGCCAGCAGCCGGGGACAGGGTAGCACAGATACGCAGTATTTT | CASSRGQGSTDTQYF
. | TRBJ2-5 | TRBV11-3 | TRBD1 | TGTGCCAGCAGCCACACGGGACAGCAAGAGACCCAGTACTTC | CASSHTGQQETQYF